The rows below give T cell receptor beta chains drawn from one sample of a study of naive and memory T cell subsets. TCRdb independently ran MiXCR on the UMI-ligation and nested PCR reads; one entry per CDR3 protein. The sample includes under 150,000 distinct CDR3 sequences, about 17% seen only once; the top ten take about 0.13%. Sample: naive CD4+ T cells from blood. These receptor sequences come from a human donor in good health. Both conserved end residues are part of each CDR3. D genes are given only for firm matches. Size is omitted from some rows. Given values are once, few, many or a class for expanded clones.

V gene	J gene	D gene	clone size	CDR3 protein	CDR3 DNA
TRBV12-3/TRBV12-4	TRBJ2-3	-	many	CASSPRVPSTDTQYF	TGTGCCAGCAGTCCCCGGGTGCCAAGCACAGATACGCAGTATTTT
TRBV20-1	TRBJ2-3	TRBD2	-	CSARTSPTQDTQYF	TGCAGTGCTAGGACTAGCCCTACACAAGATACGCAGTATTTT
TRBV4-1	TRBJ2-2	-	-	CASSQIGLKGNGELFF	TGCGCCAGCAGCCAAATTGGACTAAAGGGGAACGGGGAGCTGTTTTTT
TRBV20-1	TRBJ2-3	-	few	CSARDPVRDTQYF	TGCAGTGCTAGAGACCCCGTTCGTGATACGCAGTATTTT
TRBV20-1	TRBJ2-5	TRBD1	-	CSAARTGVETQYF	TGCAGTGCTGCCCGCACAGGGGTAGAGACCCAGTACTTC
TRBV2	TRBJ2-2	-	few	CASSPLPTGELFF	TGTGCCAGCAGTCCCCTACCCACCGGGGAGCTGTTTTTT
TRBV15	TRBJ2-6	TRBD1	many	CATSREAGGLAGANVLTF	TGTGCCACCAGCAGGGAGGCAGGGGGCCTTGCTGGGGCCAACGTCCTGACTTTC
TRBV30	TRBJ1-1	-	-	CARHRVDTEAFF	TGTGCCCGACACAGGGTGGACACTGAAGCTTTCTTT
TRBV19	TRBJ2-5	-	-	CASSMTSLEETQYF	TGTGCCAGTAGTATGACATCCCTAGAAGAGACCCAGTACTTC
TRBV7-2	TRBJ1-2	-	-	CASSLVRGDNGYTF	TGTGCCAGCAGCTTAGTCAGGGGAGATAATGGCTACACCTTC
TRBV7-2	TRBJ2-7	-	few	CASSLGQRSYEQYF	TGTGCCAGCAGCTTAGGACAGCGATCCTACGAGCAGTACTTC
TRBV28	TRBJ2-7	TRBD2	-	CASRPGHYSGRRYEQYF	TGTGCCAGCAGGCCCGGACACTATAGCGGGAGGCGTTACGAGCAGTACTTC
TRBV12-3/TRBV12-4	TRBJ1-4	-	-	CASSPFREEKLFF	TGTGCCAGCAGTCCGTTCAGGGAGGAAAAACTGTTTTTT
TRBV18	TRBJ1-1	TRBD1	-	CASSPATGEDEAFF	TGTGCCAGCTCACCGGCTACAGGGGAAGATGAAGCTTTCTTT
TRBV28	TRBJ2-7	TRBD1	few	CASGGGTGGEEQYF	TGTGCCAGCGGCGGAGGGACAGGGGGAGAAGAGCAGTACTTC
TRBV5-1	TRBJ2-5	-	few	CASSSSTKKETQYF	TGCGCCAGCAGCTCTAGTACTAAAAAGGAGACCCAGTACTTC
TRBV7-2	TRBJ2-3	-	-	CASSFWGTDTQYF	TGTGCCAGCAGCTTCTGGGGCACAGATACGCAGTATTTT
TRBV12-3/TRBV12-4	TRBJ1-6	-	few	CASRARAYNSPLHF	TGTGCCAGCAGGGCCCGAGCCTATAATTCACCCCTCCACTTT
TRBV7-2	TRBJ1-6	-	few	CASRFYNSPLHF	TGTGCCAGCAGGTTCTATAATTCACCCCTCCACTTT
TRBV20-1	TRBJ1-5	-	-	CSARRTANQPQHF	TGCAGTGCTAGAAGGACAGCCAATCAGCCCCAGCATTTT
TRBV28	TRBJ1-1	-	few	CASSLGGVTEAFF	TGTGCCAGCAGTTTGGGGGGAGTAACTGAAGCTTTCTTT
TRBV6-5	TRBJ2-5	TRBD1	-	CASSGTVAQETQYF	TGTGCCAGCAGTGGGACAGTCGCCCAAGAGACCCAGTACTTC
TRBV3-1	TRBJ2-7	-	few	CASSQEGLSSYEQYF	TGTGCCAGCAGCCAAGAAGGGTTAAGCTCCTACGAGCAGTACTTC
TRBV27	TRBJ2-3	-	-	CASSSTSEF	TGTGCCAGCAGTTCGACTTCAGAGTTT
TRBV6-5	TRBJ2-3	TRBD2	many	CASSYSILGLAGNTDTQYF	TGTGCCAGCAGTTACTCTATACTGGGACTAGCGGGAAACACAGATACGCAGTATTTT
TRBV19	TRBJ1-5	TRBD1	-	CASSLTGAGNQPQHF	TGTGCCAGTAGTCTAACAGGGGCCGGGAATCAGCCCCAGCATTTT
TRBV29-1	TRBJ2-5	-	-	CSVVVSGQETQYF	TGCAGCGTTGTAGTATCCGGGCAAGAGACCCAGTACTTC
TRBV4-1	TRBJ2-1	-	few	CASSQVAGGGVRFF	TGCGCCAGCAGCCAAGTAGCAGGGGGGGGTGTGCGGTTCTTC
TRBV27	TRBJ1-1	TRBD1	few	CASRRQGRTEAFF	TGTGCCAGCAGGAGACAGGGGAGGACTGAAGCTTTCTTT
TRBV12-3/TRBV12-4	TRBJ2-2	-	few	CASSLSATNTGELFF	TGTGCCAGCAGTTTGAGTGCAACGAACACCGGGGAGCTGTTTTTT
TRBV14	TRBJ1-2	-	-	CASSPDTNYGYTF	TGTGCCAGCAGCCCCGATACGAACTATGGCTACACCTTC
TRBV27	TRBJ1-2	TRBD1	-	CASSLAQGGGYTF	TGTGCCAGCAGTTTGGCCCAGGGGGGGGGCTACACCTTC